This T cell receptor beta chain was captured in a study of blood T cell repertoires in COVID-19. Study summary: The United States, Italy and Spain supplied acute and convalescent COVID-19 samples. T cells, B-cell-depleted T cells, or PBMCs supplied cDNA or gDNA.

Source study methods: The assay estimated nucleated cells by amplifying reference gene primers. The protocol was immunoSEQ multiplex PCR, while the TCRdb copy is restricted to in-frame clones and leaves out a portion. The V and J calls and clone size come from that table; D and trimming were worked out from the DNA. The sample consists of over 90,000 clones, roughly four fifths of them appearing once. V was pared by 5 bases and J by 8 bases, with 19 bases of the junction left unmatched. The CDR3 is 20 residues long. Germline V gene data show CDR1 as SGHNT and CDR2 as YENEEA. Sequenced material: peripheral blood. The sequence was obtained from a man aged 35 to 55 with active or convalescent COVID-19. V usage is TRBV11-3 and J usage is TRBJ2-1; 15 bases map to TRBD2. The CDR3 region has the DNA TGTGCCAGCAGCAAAGGGGGCGGGACTAGCGGGGGGCCCAGTACGTATGAGCAGTTCTTC. This codes for CASSKGGGTSGGPSTYEQFF.